This T cell receptor (beta chain) was captured by sequencing in a study of cytomegalovirus exposure and HLA in healthy donors. Points from the study as a whole: TCR beta V- and J-gene trimming, according to a later analysis, was linked to a missense DCLRE1C variant. In vitro, a few CMV-associated chains proved specific for CMV antigens.

With respect to this clone: Its antigen is unidentified.

The CDR3 contains 14 residues. The germline V gene encodes CDR1 SGHDT and CDR2 YYEEEE. Unmatched junction bases numbered 7, after V lost 7 bases and J lost 9 bases. The PCR employed 60 Vbeta primers together with 13 Jbeta primers. Some clones are missing from TCRdb's copy, which holds only in-frame ones; the method was immunoSEQ multiplex PCR. The data hold approximately 170,000 clones, with 80% to 90% observed a single time. The TCR sequence derives from a male donor in good health and CMV-seronegative. V gene TRBV5-6 combines with J gene TRBJ1-6; 10 bases align to TRBD1. What was sequenced was PBMCs. CDR3 protein: CASGSDRGLSPLHF. CDR3 nucleotide sequence: TGTGCCAGCGGATCAGACAGGGGGCTTTCACCCCTCCACTTT.